This T cell receptor beta chain was sequenced for a study of T-cell memory formation after mild COVID-19 (dated by TCRdb to 2020 to 2022). With regard to the full study: TCR sequence clusters from the two donors were largely donor specific. In two donors, T-cell clones that expanded and contracted after mild COVID-19 were followed by sequencing TCRalpha and TCRbeta repertoires longitudinally. Two young, previously healthy adult volunteers, one female and one male, were included in the cohort.

The CDR3 contains 16 residues, cysteine and phenylalanine counted. The only DNA kept is the CDR3, 48 bases in frame from the first base. V is shortened by 4 bases, J by 7 bases, and the region joining them spans 21 bases. In the germline V gene, CDR1 corresponds to SGHDT and CDR2 to YYEEEE. The study at large found these results: Contracting CD4+ clones turned up mainly in the CM and EM memory subsets, whereas EMRA was where CD8+ clones were enriched. Only a couple of mild cases were covered by the study, and larger cohorts that include severe cases with pre-infection samples were considered necessary. Clones that contracted from day 15 to 85 showed balanced CD4/CD8 phenotypes, whereas a second wave of clones that expanded from day 15 to 37 leaned towards CD4+. The detection of some responding clones in pre-infection memory suggests that pre-existing cross-reactive memory T cells joined the SARS-CoV-2 response. The second-wave clones that peaked on day 37 were not confirmed to be SARS-CoV-2 specific.

PBMCs were isolated by Ficoll-Paque density gradient centrifugation. In this sample, this clonotype turned up many times. Its antigen remains unidentified. No base qualities exist here, and no much larger clone lies one base off it. The instrument was an Illumina NovaSeq 6000. TCRalpha and TCRbeta cDNA libraries were constructed by 5'RACE with constant-segment primers, with sample barcodes and unique molecular identifiers being introduced. RNA was extracted from every sample with Trizol reagent. Libraries were amplified in two PCR steps, with a second sample barcode and Illumina TruSeq adapters added in the second step. The libraries were sequenced on an Illumina NovaSeq using 2 x 150 bp paired-end reads. On the authors' methods: With migec v1.2.7, reads were demultiplexed and then collapsed into UMI-guided consensus sequences. Using mixcr v2.1.11, UMI consensuses were aligned to TRA and TRB V and J templates and then assembled into clonotypes. Expanded or contracted clonotypes were those called significant by both edgeR and NoisET, with noise models trained on biological replicates. For edgeR calls, the thresholds were a false discovery rate-adjusted p below 0.01 and a log2 fold-change of 1. As an exploratory analysis of dynamics, PCA with hierarchical clustering was applied to max-normalized trajectories of the 1000 most abundant clonotypes. Separately sequenced CD4+ and CD8+ repertoires were used to assign a CD4 or CD8 phenotype to each responding clone. The public reads were run again by TCRdb, first through fastp at Q25 and then through MiXCR, and only productive beta chains were kept. Merged by CDR3 protein, the rows form single entries marked with the most common genes and DNA. The V and J calls and clone size come from TCRdb's table, not from the authors' own analysis. The sample includes hundreds of thousands of distinct CDR3 sequences, with 20% to 25% observed a single time. Jointly, the top ten make up under 25% of the sample.

This TCR was sampled from a man aged 18 to 29 who had mild COVID-19 (a few samples of this study predate the infection). The sample titles of this study are shuffled in the database, so cell type and time point are left out; the donor was told from shared clones. The V and J segments used are TRBV5-6 and TRBJ2-1, with a weak D call of TRBD2 (7 bases match). The source material was PBMCs or a T cell subset sorted from them (not recorded which). The CDR3 corresponds to CASSLIGAGASNEQFF. DNA sequence: TGTGCCAGCAGCCTAATCGGGGCGGGGGCCTCTAATGAGCAGTTCTTC. Extended through the reference TRBV5-6 and TRBJ2-1 proteins, this CDR3 yields the full variable domain: DAGVTQSPTHLIKTRGQQVTLRCSPKSGHDTVSWYQQALGQGPQFIFQYYEEEERQRGNFPDRFSGHQFPNYSSELNVNALLLGDSALYLCASSLIGAGASNEQFFGPGTRLTVL.